Below are 23 T cell receptor beta chains sequenced from a single sample in a study of persistence of HIV-infected CD4 T cells. Their antigen targets remain unknown. Cells were stimulated with overlapping HIV-1 Gag 15-mer peptides. CD40L-negative CD69-negative CD45RO-high memory CD4+ T cells were sorted as populations depleted of antigen-responding cells. The immunoSEQ assay was version 4, run in survey mode. Profiled with immunoSEQ multiplex PCR; TCRdb holds only in-frame clones, not every one. Of 30,000 to 45,000 clones detected, around 83% appear once; the ten largest clones hold approximately 1%. The sample was cultured CD4+ T cells from PBMCs, taken from a patient who received antiretroviral therapy. The source of these receptors is an adult with HIV. The donor label of this sample is uncertain.

The CDR3 sequence is CASSLLEGFSYNSPLHF. The DNA of the CDR3 is TGTGCCAGCAGCCTACTCGAGGGCTTCTCCTATAATTCACCCCTCCACTTT. The chain is built from TRBV5-6 and TRBJ1-6; D gene unclear. CDR3 length: 17 amino acids. Germline V gene lookup returns CDR1 SGHDT and CDR2 YYEEEE. Trimming pared 4 bases from V and 0 bases from J, leaving 14 bases between.

The V gene is TRBV6-4, the J gene TRBJ1-5, with D possibly matching TRBD1 (6 bases). Germline CDR1 and CDR2: MRHNA and SNTAGT. The CDR3 spans 19 residues. V was clipped by 6 bases and J by 0 bases, with 24 bases between them. CDR3 sequence (DNA): TGTGCCAGCAGGGGGAAAGAGGACAGACCCCAATATAGCAATCAGCCCCAGCATTTT. Protein: CASRGKEDRPQYSNQPQHF.

This clone was recorded once. The chain carries TRBV12-5 and TRBJ1-1, with D tentatively TRBD1 (5 bases). In germline, CDR1 is LGHNT, CDR2 FRNRAP. CDR3 length equals 16 residues. Trimming shortened V by 8 bases and J by 4 bases, and 23 bases separated the two germline ends. In DNA, the CDR3 is TGTGCTAGTAGAAAGACCCGGGACCTAAGAGGCACTGAAGCTTTCTTT. This codes for CASRKTRDLRGTEAFF. Variable domain in full (rest from reference TRBV12-5 and TRBJ1-1): DARVTQTPRHKVTEMGQEVTMRCQPILGHNTVFWYRQTMMQGLELLAYFRNRAPLDDSGMPKDRFSAEMPDATLATLKIQPSEPRDSAVYFCASRKTRDLRGTEAFFGQGTRLTVV.

The rearrangement links TRBV24-1 to TRBJ1-1; D is possibly TRBD1 (6 bases). The CDR3 is 13 amino acids. The V gene lost 7 bases and the J gene lost 3 bases, with 11 bases spanning the gap. Germline CDR1 reads KGHDR; CDR2 reads SFDVKD. The DNA of the CDR3 is TGTGCCACCAGCAGGGGAGGTGACACTGAAGCTTTCTTT. Its translation is CATSRGGDTEAFF.

The table lists this clone with a count of one. V gene TRBV18 combines with J gene TRBJ2-5, with 13 positions matching TRBD2. The ends lost 6 bases at V and 1 base at J; junction bases unmatched: 5. The CDR3 is made up of 16 amino acids. Germline loops: CDR1 KGHSH, CDR2 LQKENI. The CDR3 DNA follows: TGTGCCAGCTCCCAGACTAGCGGGGGGACCCAAGAGACCCAGTACTTC. Its protein is CASSQTSGGTQETQYF.

This chain joins TRBV7-8 and TRBJ1-5, with TRBD1 as a possible D gene (5 bases). V was pared by 1 base and J by 1 base, with 14 bases between. The CDR3 length is 17 residues. From germline, CDR1 is SGHVS and CDR2 FQNEAQ. As DNA, the CDR3 is TGTGCCAGCAGCTTAGGGGTCCGGGCAGGGAGCAATCAGCCCCAGCATTTT. Translation: CASSLGVRAGSNQPQHF.

The chain combines TRBV6-1 with TRBJ2-3; D might be TRBD2 (5 bases). V lost 2 bases to trimming and J lost 0 bases, with 9 bases between them. Germline V gives CDR1 MNHNS, CDR2 SASEGT. This CDR3 has 15 amino acids. The CDR3 DNA follows: TGTGCCAGCAGTGAACAGTCGGGGAGCACAGATACGCAGTATTTT. This encodes CASSEQSGSTDTQYF.

This chain connects TRBV6-1 to TRBJ1-4; D not resolved. CDR3 length: 16 residues. The germline V gene has CDR1 MNHNS and CDR2 SASEGT. The germline V and J ends were trimmed by 4 bases and 2 bases, with 14 bases remaining between them. The CDR3 sequence is CASSGGNRITNEKLFF. CDR3 in DNA: TGTGCCAGCAGTGGGGGTAATAGGATCACTAATGAAAAACTGTTTTTT.

This CDR3 reads CASSLEGEGTQYF. The CDR3 DNA is TGCGCCAGCAGCTTGGAAGGGGAGGGGACCCAGTACTTC. The chain is built from TRBV5-1 and TRBJ2-5, with 7 bases fitting TRBD2. The J segment lost 7 bases and the V segment lost 0 bases, leaving 3 bases of the junction unmatched. CDR1 and CDR2 (germline): SGHRS, YFSETQ. The CDR3 is 13 amino acids.

This clone has more than one count but fewer than ten. The rearrangement uses TRBV5-1 and TRBJ1-4; TRBD1 might be the D (5 bases). The germline V gene encodes CDR1 SGHRS and CDR2 YFSETQ. This CDR3 contains 14 residues. The V and J ends lost 6 bases and 0 bases respectively, with 9 bases between them. CDR3 residues: CASTGDATNEKLFF. The CDR3 DNA reads TGCGCCAGCACGGGGGACGCAACTAATGAAAAACTGTTTTTT.

The chain uses TRBV7-3 and TRBJ2-2; 9 bases line up with TRBD1. Germline lookup yields CDR1 SGHTA and CDR2 FQGTGA. This CDR3 is 17 amino acids long. The V and J ends lost 4 bases and 4 bases, in that order; junction bases with no gene match: 10. The CDR3 loop is CASSSGTGSWGTGELFF. DNA for the CDR3: TGTGCCAGCAGCTCCGGGACAGGGAGTTGGGGCACCGGGGAGCTGTTTTTT.

The chain recombines TRBV6-5 with TRBJ1-2, with D perhaps matching TRBD1 (5 bases). Trimming left V 7 bases short and J 8 bases short, with 17 bases between. The CDR3 covers 13 residues. Per the germline V gene, CDR1 is MNHEY and CDR2 is SVGAGI. The CDR3 reads CASKGPGAYGYTF. The CDR3 DNA reads as TGTGCCAGCAAGGGACCCGGGGCCTACGGCTACACCTTC.

The J gene is TRBJ1-2, the V gene TRBV6-5; possibly TRBD1 for D (6 bases). CDR1 is MNHEY, CDR2 SVGAGI, per germline. There are 14 residues in the CDR3. Trimming removed 0 bases from V and 8 bases from J, with 13 bases in between. The CDR3 region is CASSYSSGVGGYTF. As DNA, the CDR3 is TGTGCCAGCAGTTACTCGTCAGGGGTTGGGGGCTACACCTTC.

The rearrangement joins TRBV19 to TRBJ1-1, with D hard to call. The CDR3 contains 14 residues. In germline, CDR1 is LNHDA, CDR2 SQIVND (reference sequence). Trimming shortened V by 2 bases and J by 3 bases, and 10 bases separated the two germline ends. CDR3 nucleotide sequence: TGTGCCAGTAGTATAAATGGAGGGTACACTGAAGCTTTCTTT. It translates to CASSINGGYTEAFF.

The chain couples TRBV7-2 to TRBJ1-4; 7 nucleotides align to TRBD1. This CDR3 contains 15 residues. Germline trimming cut 6 bases from V and 15 bases from J; bases unmatched to any gene: 19. Germline CDR1 SGHTA, CDR2 FQGNSA. The CDR3 region has the DNA TGTGCCAGCAGTTTATGGACAGGAGCCACGGGCCTCTTGTTTTTT. Protein: CASSLWTGATGLLFF.

This clone has a handful of counts. For the CDR3, the DNA is TGTGCCAGCAGTTACGGCGGGGGGCTGCACAATGAGCAGTTCTTC. Protein sequence: CASSYGGGLHNEQFF. This sequence joins TRBV6-5 and TRBJ2-1; 8 bases line up with TRBD2. With V trimmed by 2 bases and J by 5 bases, 5 bases remained unmatched. This CDR3 is built from 15 residues. The V gene's germline CDR1 is MNHEY and CDR2 SVGAGI.

The CDR3 spells CASSPLGQGADYTF. CDR3 DNA sequence: TGTGCCAGCTCACCCCTGGGACAGGGGGCGGACTACACCTTC. J is TRBJ1-2 and V is TRBV18; TRBD1 aligns across 12 bases. The CDR3 runs 14 residues. The V gene end was trimmed by 3 bases and the J gene end by 10 bases; junction bases not matched to a gene: 6. Germline values: CDR1 KGHSH, CDR2 LQKENI. The whole variable domain, remainder taken from reference TRBV18 and TRBJ1-2, is NAGVMQNPRHLVRRRGQEARLRCSPMKGHSHVYWYRQLPEEGLKFMVYLQKENIIDESGMPKERFSAEFPKEGPSILRIQQVVRGDSAAYFCASSPLGQGADYTFGSGTRLTVV.

The chain employs TRBV13 and TRBJ1-1; tentative D call: TRBD1 (5 bases). The CDR3 is made up of 13 amino acids. The V end lost 5 bases, the J end lost 10 bases, and 17 bases lay between the germline ends. Per germline, CDR1 PRHDT and CDR2 FYEKMQ (reference sequence). CDR3 in DNA: TGTGCCAGCAGCCAAGACGGGGGAAGGGTAGCTTTCTTT. It codes for CASSQDGGRVAFF.

The V and J genes are TRBV28 and TRBJ2-3, with TRBD2 identical over 12 bases. Germline V gene sequence: CDR1 MDHEN, CDR2 SYDVKM. J lost 8 bases, V lost 7 bases, and 10 bases had no gene match. The CDR3 runs 15 residues. The DNA of the CDR3 is TGTGCCAGCACCACACTAGCGGGGGGCCTTGTTACGCAGTATTTT. Its translation is CASTTLAGGLVTQYF.

This rearrangement joins TRBV3-1 (or the pseudogene TRBV3-2) to TRBJ1-2, with D perhaps matching TRBD1 (5 bases). This CDR3 has 16 amino acids. From germline, CDR1 is LGHDT and CDR2 YNNKEL (reference sequence). The V and J ends lost 0 bases and 1 base respectively, with 12 bases between them. CDR3 loop: CASSQDQVGVNYGYTF. The CDR3 DNA is TGTGCCAGCAGCCAAGATCAAGTGGGGGTTAACTATGGCTACACCTTC.

Regarding this clone: The same CDR3 is also encoded by other DNA sequences in this sample. V gene TRBV30 combines with J gene TRBJ1-1; D unresolved. This CDR3 has 14 amino acids. Trimming cost V 3 bases and J 1 base, with 12 bases left between them. The V gene's germline CDR1 is GTSNPN and CDR2 SVGIG (reference sequence). The CDR3 here is CAWSGLGGNTEAFF. In nucleotides, the CDR3 is TGTGCCTGGAGCGGGCTCGGTGGGAACACTGAAGCTTTCTTT.

For the CDR3, the DNA is TGTGCCAGCAGCTTAGCCACAGATACGCAGTATTTT. It encodes CASSLATDTQYF. This chain uses TRBV7-9 with TRBJ2-3; D is uncertain. Between the trimmed V and J ends, which lost 0 bases and 2 bases, there was a span of 0 bases. Germline loops: CDR1 SEHNR, CDR2 FQNEAQ (reference sequence). The CDR3 totals 12 residues.

Note on this clone: Other nucleotide sequences in the sample specify the same CDR3. The gene calls are TRBV19 and TRBJ2-5; D uncertain. The V end lost 3 bases, the J end lost 5 bases, and 13 bases lay between the germline ends. The V gene's germline CDR1 is LNHDA and CDR2 SQIVND (reference sequence). The CDR3 loop spans 14 amino acids. This chain's CDR3 is CASSILGLEETQYF. The CDR3 region has the DNA TGTGCCAGTAGTATTTTAGGGCTCGAGGAGACCCAGTACTTC.